This T cell receptor beta chain stems from a study of control samples from healthy donors and cancer patients. The CDR3 spans 15 residues. With V trimmed by 6 bases and J by 6 bases, 11 bases remained unmatched. The germline V gene encodes CDR1 LNHDA and CDR2 SQIVND (reference sequence). This clone was found once. The protocol was immunoSEQ multiplex PCR, while the TCRdb copy is restricted to in-frame clones and leaves out a portion. Here the sample spans 170,000 or so clones, approximately 92% being singletons. The chain is built from TRBV19 and TRBJ2-3; 8 bases agree with TRBD2. Sample: blood. The sequence was obtained from a woman in her 40s in good health. CDR3 DNA sequence: TGTGCCAGTAGCTGGCGAGCGGGGGACGGGGATACGCAGTATTTT. It codes for CASSWRAGDGDTQYF.